The clone carrying this T cell receptor beta chain was observed once. This CDR3 spans 13 amino acids. The V gene lost 1 base and the J gene lost 11 bases, with 14 bases spanning the gap. Germline V gene lookup returns CDR1 MGHDK and CDR2 SYGVNS. The data were taken from a study of blood T cell repertoires in COVID-19. Study summary: Specimens from acute and convalescent COVID-19 originated in the United States, Italy and Spain. T cells, B-cell-depleted T cells, or PBMCs supplied cDNA or gDNA.

Original data processing: Quantification of nucleated cells was approximated via reference gene primer amplification. The repertoire was sequenced with immunoSEQ multiplex PCR; TCRdb's copy has only in-frame clones and lacks some. For V, J and clone size, that table is used; D and trimming come from the DNA. The sample gives roughly 260,000 clones, approximately 89% of which show up once; around 9.1% is in the top ten. The chain has TRBV25-1 and TRBJ1-1, with a possible D match to TRBD1 (5 bases). The sample taken for sequencing was peripheral blood. The clonotype originates from a man in his forties who had recovered from COVID-19. In DNA, the CDR3 is TGTGCCAGCAGTGAATTAGGGGAGGATTTGGCTTTCTTT. It specifies CASSELGEDLAFF.